Below, 12 T cell receptor beta chains from the same sample are listed, as sequenced in a study of metastatic and nonmetastatic thyroid tumors. TCRdb re-analyzed the PCR reads using MiXCR. The data show about 32,000 clones, around 25% seen once. Patients underwent thyroid surgery, and none had received any treatment before it. The material sequenced was blood. These receptors all come from a female donor with papillary thyroid cancer or a benign thyroid nodule (not recorded which). Some clones in this sample may be carry-over from other donors' samples.

This clone was counted at least ten times. The rearrangement links TRBV30 to TRBJ1-4; no clear D gene. In germline, CDR1 is GTSNPN, CDR2 SVGIG (reference sequence). CDR3 length: 14 amino acids. Trimming left V 6 bases short and J 8 bases short, with 19 bases between. The CDR3: CACSFSARGEKLFF. The CDR3 nucleotides are TGTGCCTGCTCATTCTCCGCCCGAGGGGAAAAACTGTTTTTT.

J is TRBJ2-7 and V is TRBV4-2; D tentatively fits TRBD1 or TRBD2 (6 bases each). Trimming cost V 7 bases and J 7 bases, with 17 bases left between them. CDR3 length: 13 amino acids. Per the germline V gene, CDR1 is LGHNA and CDR2 is YNFKEQ. The CDR3 nucleotides read TGTGCCAGCATCCTTGTAGGGGGGAGTGAGCAGTACTTC. As protein: CASILVGGSEQYF.

At least ten counts were recorded for this clone. Other DNA sequences in the same sample also yield this CDR3. The chain employs TRBV20-1 and TRBJ1-3; D remains unclear. This CDR3 has 13 residues. V was pared by 6 bases and J by 4 bases, with 13 bases between. Germline V lookup: CDR1 DFQATT, CDR2 SNEGSKA (reference sequence). Written as DNA, the CDR3 is TGCAGTGCCATGAGGGCTGAGGGAAACACCATATATTTT. This codes for CSAMRAEGNTIYF.

This clone rates as medium-sized (0.01 to 0.1%). The CDR3 coding sequence is TGTGCCAGCAGTTACGGGCGACCCTCCTACGAGCAGTACTTC. Amino acids: CASSYGRPSYEQYF. This sequence joins TRBV6-6 and TRBJ2-7, with D unclear. Germline V lookup: CDR1 MNHNY, CDR2 SVGAGI (reference sequence). V lost 2 bases and J lost 0, with 8 bases in between. The CDR3 has 14 amino acids.

There are a few counts of this clone. The chain uses TRBV6-2 or TRBV6-3 and TRBJ2-1; 7 nucleotides align to TRBD1. Looked up from germline, CDR1 is MNHEY and CDR2 is SVGEGT. After removal of 6 bases from V and 8 bases from J, the junction contained 10 bases not matched to a gene. The CDR3 totals 14 residues. CDR3 region: CASSPGQASDEQFF. The CDR3 DNA reads TGTGCCAGCAGCCCCGGACAGGCCAGCGATGAGCAGTTCTTC.

This clone was observed many times. This chain joins TRBV9 and TRBJ2-3, with D possibly being TRBD2 (6 bases). There are 14 residues in the CDR3. Deletions cut 4 bases from V and 6 bases from J, with 15 bases between. Per germline, CDR1 SGDLS and CDR2 YYNGEE. The CDR3: CASSSSEEWDTQYF. Written as DNA, the CDR3 is TGTGCCAGCAGCTCTAGCGAGGAGTGGGATACGCAGTATTTT.

The sample holds many counts of this clone. The chain combines TRBV24-1 with TRBJ2-1; a possible D gene is TRBD2 (6 bases). This CDR3 has 14 residues. V lost 5 bases and J 0 bases, leaving 7 bases between the germline ends. Germline V gene sequence: CDR1 KGHDR, CDR2 SFDVKD. In nucleotides, the CDR3 is TGTGCCACCAGTGCCGGGAGCTCCTACAATGAGCAGTTCTTC. It codes for CATSAGSSYNEQFF.

This clone has ten or more counts. The J gene is TRBJ2-1, the V gene TRBV18; 11 bases match TRBD1. The CDR3 has 16 amino acids. Germline CDR1 reads KGHSH; CDR2 reads LQKENI. J was trimmed by 3 bases and V by 5 bases; bases with no gene match: 6. The CDR3 protein is CASSSAGTGGYNEQFF. The DNA of the CDR3 is TGTGCCAGCTCATCCGCCGGGACAGGGGGCTACAATGAGCAGTTCTTC.

The CDR3 loop reads CASSLAVTSGRSEQFF. The CDR3 bases are TGCGCCAGCAGCTTGGCCGTGACTAGCGGGAGGTCTGAGCAGTTCTTC. The chain combines TRBV5-1 with TRBJ2-1; TRBD2 agrees at 13 bases. With 0 bases clipped from V and 9 bases from J, the junction kept 6 bases outside the gene matches. This CDR3 is 16 amino acids long. Germline CDR1 is SGHRS and CDR2 is YFSETQ.

Details on this clone: A junction end diverges from the germline sequence, so it may reflect a read error. This chain connects TRBV19 to TRBJ1-2; weak D call: TRBD1 (6 bases). Looked up from germline, CDR1 is LNHDA and CDR2 is SQIVND (reference sequence). The CDR3 consists of 13 residues. The CDR3 loop reads CASSVGATRGYNF. The DNA of the CDR3 is TGTGCCAGTAGTGTGGGGGCGACGAGAGGCTACAACTTC.

This clone was seen repeatedly, ten times or more. Written as DNA, the CDR3 is TGTGCCAGCAGCTTAGTCAGGGTTGGCACTTACGAGCAGTACTTC. Its translation: CASSLVRVGTYEQYF. This chain joins TRBV11-2 and TRBJ2-7; perhaps TRBD1 as D (5 bases). The length of the CDR3 is 15 residues. V lost 1 base to trimming and J lost 4 bases, with 14 bases between them. The germline gives CDR1 SGHAT, CDR2 FQNNGV.

This clone was seen ten or more times. The junction and the germline gene differ at one end; a read error may be behind it. The chain is built from TRBV6-1 and TRBJ1-6; D is perhaps TRBD1 (5 bases). The CDR3 is 14 residues long. Germline-derived CDR1 and CDR2 are MNHNS and SASEGT. The CDR3 region is CASQGWSYNPPLHF. In DNA, the CDR3 is TGTGCCAGTCAGGGCTGGTCATATAATCCACCCCTCCACTTT.